The 2 T cell receptor beta chains given below trace back to one sample, sequenced in a study of T-cell reconstitution after alpha-beta-depleted transplantation in children. It was with unique molecular identifiers that the TCRbeta library was prepared. In TCRdb, the PCR reads were re-called with MiXCR into one record per CDR3 protein. The sample includes approximately 8,700 distinct CDR3 sequences, about 14% of them seen just once. The sequencing here drew on PBMCs, mostly from graft donor cells, taken 60 days after TCRalphabeta/CD19-depleted stem cell transplant. These receptors were taken from a male patient under 18 who had a stem cell transplant for acute lymphoblastic leukemia, so the T cells may come from the graft donor.

By proportion, this clonotype is medium-sized. CDR3 loop: CATYDLQRDTNNEQFF. The CDR3 DNA reads TGTGCCACCTACGACTTACAACGGGACACCAACAATGAGCAGTTCTTC. The chain recombines TRBV18 with TRBJ2-1, with D possibly being TRBD1 (6 bases). In germline, CDR1 is KGHSH, CDR2 LQKENI. CDR3 length equals 16 residues. V was clipped by 10 bases and J by 5 bases, with 24 bases between them.

This clonotype came up many times. The chain recombines TRBV12-3 or TRBV12-4 with TRBJ1-2, with D hard to call. Between the trimmed V and J ends, which lost 1 base and 2 bases, there was a span of 2 bases. This CDR3 comprises 12 residues. DNA of the CDR3: TGTGCCAGCAGTTTAGACAACTATGGCTACACCTTC. Protein product: CASSLDNYGYTF.